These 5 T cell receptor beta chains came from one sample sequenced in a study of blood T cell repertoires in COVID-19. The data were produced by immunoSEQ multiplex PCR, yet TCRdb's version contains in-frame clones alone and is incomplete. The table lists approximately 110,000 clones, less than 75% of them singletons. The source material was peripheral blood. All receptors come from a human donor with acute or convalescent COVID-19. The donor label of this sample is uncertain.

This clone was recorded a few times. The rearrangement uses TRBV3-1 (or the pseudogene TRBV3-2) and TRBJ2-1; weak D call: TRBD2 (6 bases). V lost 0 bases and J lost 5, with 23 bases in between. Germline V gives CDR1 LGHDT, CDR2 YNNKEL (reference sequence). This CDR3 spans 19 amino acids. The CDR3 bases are TGTGCCAGCAGCCAAGATTACCCCGGTGGGGGGAGGTTAGACAATGAGCAGTTCTTC. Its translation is CASSQDYPGGGRLDNEQFF.

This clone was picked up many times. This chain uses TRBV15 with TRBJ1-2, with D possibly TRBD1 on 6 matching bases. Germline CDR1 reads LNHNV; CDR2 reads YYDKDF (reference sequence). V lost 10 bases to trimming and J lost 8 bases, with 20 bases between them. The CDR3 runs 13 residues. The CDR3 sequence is CAIEQGSAGGYTF. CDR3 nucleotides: TGTGCCATCGAACAGGGATCGGCAGGAGGCTACACCTTC.

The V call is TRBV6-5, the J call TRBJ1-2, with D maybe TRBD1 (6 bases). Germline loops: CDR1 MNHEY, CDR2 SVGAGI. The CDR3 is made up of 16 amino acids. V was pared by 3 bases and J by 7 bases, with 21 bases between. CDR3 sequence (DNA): TGTGCCAGCAGTTATGTCGCGGGAGGGGGGACTGGTGGCTACACCTTC. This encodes CASSYVAGGGTGGYTF.

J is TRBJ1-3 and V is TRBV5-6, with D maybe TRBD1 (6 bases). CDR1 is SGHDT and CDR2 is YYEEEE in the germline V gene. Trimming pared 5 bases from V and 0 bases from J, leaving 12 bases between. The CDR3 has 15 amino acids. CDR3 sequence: CASRQGPLSGNTIYF. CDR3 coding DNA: TGTGCCAGCAGACAGGGCCCCCTCTCTGGAAACACCATATATTTT.

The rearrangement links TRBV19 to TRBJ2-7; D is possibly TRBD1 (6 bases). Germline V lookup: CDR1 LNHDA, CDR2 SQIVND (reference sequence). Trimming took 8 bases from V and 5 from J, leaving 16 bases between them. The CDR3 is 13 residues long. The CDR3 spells CASQTGSGNEQYF. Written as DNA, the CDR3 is TGTGCCAGTCAAACAGGGTCCGGGAACGAGCAGTACTTC.